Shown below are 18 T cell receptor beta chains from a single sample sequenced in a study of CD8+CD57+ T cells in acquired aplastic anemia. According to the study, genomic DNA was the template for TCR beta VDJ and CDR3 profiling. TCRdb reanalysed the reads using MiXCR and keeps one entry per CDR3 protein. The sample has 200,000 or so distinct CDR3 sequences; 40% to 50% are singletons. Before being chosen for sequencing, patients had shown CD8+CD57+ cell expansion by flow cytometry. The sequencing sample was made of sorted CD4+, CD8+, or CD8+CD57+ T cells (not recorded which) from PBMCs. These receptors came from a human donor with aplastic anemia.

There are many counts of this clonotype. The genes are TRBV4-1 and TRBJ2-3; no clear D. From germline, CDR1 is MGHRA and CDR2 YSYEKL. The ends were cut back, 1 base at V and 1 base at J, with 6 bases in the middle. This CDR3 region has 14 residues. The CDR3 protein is CASSQAPRTDTQYF. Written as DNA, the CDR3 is TGCGCCAGCAGCCAAGCTCCCCGCACAGATACGCAGTATTTT.

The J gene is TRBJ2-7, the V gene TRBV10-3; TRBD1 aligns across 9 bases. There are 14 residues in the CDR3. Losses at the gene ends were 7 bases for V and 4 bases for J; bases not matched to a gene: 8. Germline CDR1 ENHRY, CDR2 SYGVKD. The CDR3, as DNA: TGTGCCATCAATCCGGGACAGGGTTTATACGAGCAGTACTTC. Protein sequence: CAINPGQGLYEQYF.

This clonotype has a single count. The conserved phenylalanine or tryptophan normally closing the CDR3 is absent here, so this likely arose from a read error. For the CDR3, the DNA is TGCAGCGTTGCCCTAGCGGGAGATGTAAGAGATACGCAGTATTCT. Its protein is CSVALAGDVRDTQYS. The chain uses TRBV29-1 and TRBJ2-3, with TRBD2 matching over 10 bases. After removal of 4 bases from V and 5 bases from J, the junction contained 9 bases not matched to a gene. This CDR3 is 15 amino acids long. The germline CDR1 and CDR2 sequences are SQVTM and ANQGSEA.

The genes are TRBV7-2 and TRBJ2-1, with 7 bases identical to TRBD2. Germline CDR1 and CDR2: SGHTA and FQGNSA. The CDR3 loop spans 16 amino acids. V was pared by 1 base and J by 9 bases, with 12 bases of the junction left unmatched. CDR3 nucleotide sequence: TGTGCCAGCAGCTTAGGGGGGGGAGCGGGAAGGCGTGAGCAGTTCTTC. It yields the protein CASSLGGGAGRREQFF.

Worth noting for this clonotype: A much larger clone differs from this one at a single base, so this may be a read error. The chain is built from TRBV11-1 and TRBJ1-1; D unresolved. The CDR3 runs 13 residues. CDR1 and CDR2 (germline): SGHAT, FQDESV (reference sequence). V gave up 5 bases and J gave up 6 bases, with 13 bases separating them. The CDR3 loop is CASSLGRTPEAFF. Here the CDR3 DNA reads TGTGCCAGCAGCCTCGGCAGGACCCCTGAAGCTTTCTTT.

In DNA, the CDR3 is TGTGCCAGCAGTGAAGGCCAGGTCACAGATACGCAGTATTTT. Translated: CASSEGQVTDTQYF. The genes are TRBV2 and TRBJ2-3; D remains unclear. Germline CDR1 SNHLY, CDR2 FYNNEI. The length of the CDR3 is 14 residues. The V gene lost 1 base and the J gene lost 2 bases, with 7 bases spanning the gap.

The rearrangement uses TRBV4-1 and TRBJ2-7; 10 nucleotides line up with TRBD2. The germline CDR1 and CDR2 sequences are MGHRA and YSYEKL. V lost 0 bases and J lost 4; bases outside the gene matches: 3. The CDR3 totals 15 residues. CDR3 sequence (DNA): TGCGCCAGCAGCCAAGAGAAGCGGGAGGGGTACGAGCAGTACTTC. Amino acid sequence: CASSQEKREGYEQYF.

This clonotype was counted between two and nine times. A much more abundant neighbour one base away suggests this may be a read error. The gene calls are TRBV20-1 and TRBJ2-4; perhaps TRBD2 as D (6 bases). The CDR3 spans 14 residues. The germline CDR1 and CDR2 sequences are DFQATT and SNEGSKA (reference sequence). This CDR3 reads CRARDRGTEDIQYF. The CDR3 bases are TGCAGGGCTAGAGATCGGGGGACCGAGGACATTCAGTACTTC.

The CDR3 sequence is CASSWNGDRYF. The CDR3 DNA is TGTGCCAGCAGCTGGAACGGGGACCGGTACTTC. This chain joins TRBV7-8 and TRBJ2-5; D possibly uses TRBD1 or TRBD2 (5 bases each). CDR3 length equals 11 residues. In germline, CDR1 is SGHVS, CDR2 FQNEAQ. Deletions cut 4 bases from V and 13 bases from J, with 13 bases between.

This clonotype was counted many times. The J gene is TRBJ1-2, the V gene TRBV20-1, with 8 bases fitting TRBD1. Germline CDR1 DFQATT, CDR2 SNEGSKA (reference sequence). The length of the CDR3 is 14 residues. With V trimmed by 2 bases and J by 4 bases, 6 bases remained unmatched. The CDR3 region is CSARQGASLYGYTF. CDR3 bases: TGCAGTGCTAGACAGGGGGCCTCCCTCTATGGCTACACCTTC.

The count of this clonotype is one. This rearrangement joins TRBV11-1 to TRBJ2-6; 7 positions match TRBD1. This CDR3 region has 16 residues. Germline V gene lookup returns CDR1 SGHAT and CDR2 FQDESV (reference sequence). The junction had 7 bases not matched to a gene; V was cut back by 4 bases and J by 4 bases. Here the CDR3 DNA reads TGTGCCAGCAGCTCGCGCGACAGGGCCGGGGCCAACGTCCTGACTTTC. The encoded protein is CASSSRDRAGANVLTF.

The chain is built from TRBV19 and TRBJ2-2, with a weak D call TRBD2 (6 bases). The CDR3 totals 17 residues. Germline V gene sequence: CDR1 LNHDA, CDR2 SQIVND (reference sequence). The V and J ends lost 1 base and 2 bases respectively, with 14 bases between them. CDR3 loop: CASSIGVSGDNTGELFF. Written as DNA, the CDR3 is TGTGCCAGTAGTATAGGGGTTTCGGGGGACAACACCGGGGAGCTGTTTTTT.

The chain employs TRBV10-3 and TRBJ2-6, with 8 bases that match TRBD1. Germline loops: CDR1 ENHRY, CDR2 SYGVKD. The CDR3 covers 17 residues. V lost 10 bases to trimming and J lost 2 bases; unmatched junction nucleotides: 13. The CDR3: CATWTGRGEAGANVLTF. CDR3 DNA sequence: TGTGCCACCTGGACAGGGAGAGGAGAAGCTGGGGCCAACGTCCTGACTTTC.

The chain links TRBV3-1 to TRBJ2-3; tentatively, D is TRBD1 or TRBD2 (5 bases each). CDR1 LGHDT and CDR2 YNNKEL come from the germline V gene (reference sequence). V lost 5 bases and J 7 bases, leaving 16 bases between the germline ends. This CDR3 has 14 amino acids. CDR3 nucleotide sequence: TGTGCCAGCAGCTCCTCCGTGAGGGGATATACGCAGTATTTT. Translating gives CASSSSVRGYTQYF.

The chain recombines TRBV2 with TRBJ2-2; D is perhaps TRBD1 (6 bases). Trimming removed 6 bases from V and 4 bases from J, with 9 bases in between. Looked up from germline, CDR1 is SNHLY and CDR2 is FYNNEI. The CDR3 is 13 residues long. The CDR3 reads CASRRQATGELFF. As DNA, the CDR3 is TGTGCCAGCAGACGACAGGCCACCGGGGAGCTGTTTTTT.

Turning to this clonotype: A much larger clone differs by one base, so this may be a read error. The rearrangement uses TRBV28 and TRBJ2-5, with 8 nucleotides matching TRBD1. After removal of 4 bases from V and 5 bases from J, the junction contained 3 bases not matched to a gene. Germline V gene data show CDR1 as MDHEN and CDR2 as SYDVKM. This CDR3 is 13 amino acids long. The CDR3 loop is CASSSNRGETQYF. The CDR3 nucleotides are TGTGCCAGCAGTTCTAACAGGGGGGAGACCCAGTACTTC. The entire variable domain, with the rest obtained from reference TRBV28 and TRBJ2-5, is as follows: DVKVTQSSRYLVKRTGEKVFLECVQDMDHENMFWYRQDPGLGLRLIYFSYDVKMKEKGDIPEGYSVSREKKERFSLILESASTNQTSMYLCASSSNRGETQYFGPGTRLLVL.

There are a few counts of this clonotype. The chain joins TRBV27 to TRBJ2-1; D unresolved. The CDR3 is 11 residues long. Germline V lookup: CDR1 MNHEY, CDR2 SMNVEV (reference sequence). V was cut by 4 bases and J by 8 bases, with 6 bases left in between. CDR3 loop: CASSSSHEQFF. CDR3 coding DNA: TGTGCCAGCAGTTCCTCCCATGAGCAGTTCTTC.

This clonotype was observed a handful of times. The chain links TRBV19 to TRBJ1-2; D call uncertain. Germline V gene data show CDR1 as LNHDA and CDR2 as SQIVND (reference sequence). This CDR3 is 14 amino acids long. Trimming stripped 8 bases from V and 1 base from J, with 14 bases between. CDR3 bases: TGTGCCAGTGGGAGGACGGCAGATAACTATGGCTACACCTTC. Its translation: CASGRTADNYGYTF.